Below, 9 T cell receptor beta chains from the same sample are listed, as sequenced in a study of T cell clonality in common variable immunodeficiency. Measured with immunoSEQ multiplex PCR; TCRdb has only the in-frame clones, and not every one. This repertoire lists approximately 81,000 clones without singletons; approximately 0.81% sits in the top ten. The material sequenced was peripheral blood mononuclear cells. These receptors all come from a person between 18 and 70 years old in good health.

At least ten counts were recorded for this clone. The observed sequence ends 3 residues before the CDR3 terminus, with the missing tail filled in from the germline J gene. The V call is TRBV20-1, the J call TRBJ2-3; 10 bases are shared with TRBD1. This CDR3 has 15 residues. After removal of 5 bases from V and 4 bases from J, the junction contained 9 bases not matched to a gene. Germline V gives CDR1 DFQATT, CDR2 SNEGSKA (reference sequence). CDR3 loop: CSAVAPGQGSDTQYF. The sequenced CDR3 bases are TGCAGTGCTGTTGCTCCGGGACAGGGGTCAGATACG.

Notes on this clone: The CDR3 is cut off 3 residues early in the read; its end comes from the germline J gene. This chain joins TRBV20-1 and TRBJ2-1, with D possibly matching TRBD1 (5 bases). The V and J ends lost 4 bases and 9 bases respectively, with 16 bases between them. Germline V CDR1 and CDR2: DFQATT, SNEGSKA (reference sequence). The CDR3 has 13 residues. Here the CDR3 reads CSANLGQPGEQFF. The DNA read from the CDR3 is TGCAGTGCTAACCTGGGGCAGCCGGGTGAG.

There are many counts of this clone. Coverage ceases 3 residues before the CDR3 finishes, and the germline J gene fills in the end. The chain couples TRBV7-8 to TRBJ2-2; TRBD1 aligns across 9 bases. CDR3 length: 18 residues. After removal of 4 bases from V and 5 bases from J, the junction contained 14 bases not matched to a gene. Germline V gene sequence: CDR1 SGHVS, CDR2 FQNEAQ. The CDR3 here is CASSSKATGGMGTGELFF. The covered CDR3 bases are TGTGCCAGCAGCTCTAAGGCGACAGGGGGGATGGGGACCGGGGAG.

This clone was detected ten times or more. The read ends 3 residues before the CDR3 terminus; that terminus is restored from the germline J gene. The V gene is TRBV7-9, the J gene TRBJ2-3; maybe TRBD1 (6 bases). CDR3 length: 14 amino acids. The V and J ends lost 5 bases and 3 bases respectively, with 12 bases between them. CDR1 is SEHNR, CDR2 FQNEAQ, per germline (reference sequence). CDR3 DNA, as far as it was read: TGTGCCAGCAGCCCCCAAACAGGGACAGATACG. Its translation: CASSPQTGTDT. The whole CDR3 sequence is CASSPQTGTDTQYF.

This clone was found many times. The read terminates 3 residues ahead of where the CDR3 ends, so the germline J gene completes it. The rearrangement joins TRBV10-1 to TRBJ2-7; 7 positions agree with TRBD1. Per germline, CDR1 WNHNN and CDR2 SYGVQD (reference sequence). V dropped 6 bases and J dropped 1; count of bases not matched to a gene: 6. This CDR3 has 14 residues. The CDR3 loop is CASSGRDSSYEQYF. The CDR3 bases that were read are TGCGCCAGCAGCGGCCGGGACAGTTCCTACGAG.

This clone has at least ten counts. Compared with germline, one end of the junction differs, possibly owing to a read error. The CDR3 extends 3 residues past the end of the read, so its final part is completed from the germline J gene. The chain couples TRBV7-7 to TRBJ2-7; 8 bases are shared with TRBD1. Germline loops: CDR1 SSHAT, CDR2 FNYEAQ (reference sequence). The CDR3 has 15 amino acids. The sequenced part of the CDR3 DNA is TGTGCTAGCAGTAGGGGGCAGGGGGCAACCTACGAG. Translation gives CASSRGQGATYE. The whole CDR3 region reads CASSRGQGATYEQYF. The variable domain in full, completed from reference TRBV7-7 and TRBJ2-7, reads GAGVSQSPRYKVTKRGQDVTLRCDPISSHATLYWYQQALGQGPEFLTYFNYEAQPDKSGLPSDRFSAERPEGSISTLTIQRTEQRDSAMYRCASSRGQGATYEQYFGPGTRLTVT.

This clone has at least ten counts. Coverage ceases 3 residues before the CDR3 finishes, and the germline J gene fills in the end. This chain uses TRBV20-1 with TRBJ2-1; D perhaps matches TRBD2 (5 bases). The germline gives CDR1 DFQATT, CDR2 SNEGSKA (reference sequence). This CDR3 comprises 13 residues. Trimming stripped 3 bases from V and 6 bases from J, with 12 bases between. The CDR3 DNA, read in part, is TGCAGTGCTAGTAAGGCAGAGGGCAATGAG. This gives the protein CSASKAEGNE. The whole CDR3 sequence is CSASKAEGNEQFF.

This clone was observed many times. The read halts 3 residues ahead of the CDR3 end, with the missing end drawn from the germline J gene. The chain has TRBV29-1 and TRBJ2-1; possibly TRBD2 for D (5 bases). Per germline, CDR1 SQVTM and CDR2 ANQGSEA. Trimming removed 4 bases from V and 7 bases from J, with 8 bases in between. This CDR3 is 11 amino acids long. The DNA read from the CDR3 is TGCAGCGTTGTTCCGGGGAATGAG. Translated: CSVVPGNE. The CDR3 in full is CSVVPGNEQFF.

Only a few counts were recorded for this clone. The observed sequence ends 3 residues before the CDR3 terminus, with the missing tail filled in from the germline J gene. The chain employs TRBV20-1 and TRBJ2-7, with 13 nucleotides matching TRBD2. This CDR3 region has 14 residues. J gave up 6 bases and V 5 bases, and 7 bases lay outside the gene matches. The germline CDR1 and CDR2 sequences are DFQATT and SNEGSKA (reference sequence). CDR3 residues: CSALLAGGPGEQYF. The part of the CDR3 DNA that was read is TGCAGTGCTTTACTAGCGGGAGGGCCTGGCGAG.